This T cell receptor beta chain stems from a study of cytotoxic CD8 clonotypes in ibrutinib-treated CLL. Study-level information: Partial response occurred in 24 patients and complete response in 2; at median about 70 months, around 14 remained remitted and about twelve progressed.

Whole-study results and caveats: The clonality went up when patients responded to ibrutinib and dropped back toward baseline at progression. Public clonotypes, an uncommon group, contracted or remained stable on treatment.

With sequencing, the targeted depth ranged from 1 in 200,000 to 1 in 1 million T cells. Here immunoSEQ multiplex PCR was the method, and the copy in TCRdb shows in-frame clones only, minus some. The sample has about 36,000 clones, 71% seen once. CDR1 is SGHRS, CDR2 YFSETQ, per germline. V was pared by 2 bases and J by 4 bases, with 3 bases of the junction left unmatched. The CDR3 has 14 amino acids. To note about this clone: Antigen specificity is unknown.

This clonotype was sampled from a human donor with chronic lymphocytic leukemia. This sequence joins TRBV5-1 and TRBJ2-5, with TRBD2 matching over 9 bases. The starting material was PBMCs, obtained at disease progression, from a patient treated with ibrutinib. In nucleotides, the CDR3 is TGCGCCAGCAGCTTTAGCGGGGGAGGAGAGACCCAGTACTTC. Translating gives CASSFSGGGETQYF.